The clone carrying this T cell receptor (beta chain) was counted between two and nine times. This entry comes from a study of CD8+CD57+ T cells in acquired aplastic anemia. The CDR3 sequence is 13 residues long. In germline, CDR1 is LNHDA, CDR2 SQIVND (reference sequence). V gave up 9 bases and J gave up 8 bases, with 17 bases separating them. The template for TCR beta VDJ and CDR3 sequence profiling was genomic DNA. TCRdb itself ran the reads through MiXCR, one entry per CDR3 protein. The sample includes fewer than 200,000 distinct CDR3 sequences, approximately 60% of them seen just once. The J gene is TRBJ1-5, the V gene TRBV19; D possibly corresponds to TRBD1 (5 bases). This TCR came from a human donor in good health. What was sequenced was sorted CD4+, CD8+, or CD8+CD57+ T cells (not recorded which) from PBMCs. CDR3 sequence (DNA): TGTGCCAGCAACACGGGGGTTTGGGAGCCCCAGCATTTT. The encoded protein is CASNTGVWEPQHF.